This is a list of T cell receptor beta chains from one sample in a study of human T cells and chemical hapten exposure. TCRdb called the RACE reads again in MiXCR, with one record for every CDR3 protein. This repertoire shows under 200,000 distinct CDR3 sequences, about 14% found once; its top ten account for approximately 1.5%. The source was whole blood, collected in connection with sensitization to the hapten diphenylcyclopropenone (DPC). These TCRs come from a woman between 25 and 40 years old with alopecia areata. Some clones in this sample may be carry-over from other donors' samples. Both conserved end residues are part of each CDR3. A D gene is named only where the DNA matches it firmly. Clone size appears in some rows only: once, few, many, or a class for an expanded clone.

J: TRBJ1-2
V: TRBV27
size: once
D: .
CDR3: CASSLHYFGTLGYGYTF
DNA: TGTGCCAGCAGTTTACATTATTTCGGGACATTGGGCTATGGCTACACCTTC

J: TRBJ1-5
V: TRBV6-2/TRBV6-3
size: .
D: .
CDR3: CASSTEPGLRLGNQPQHF
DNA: TGTGCCAGCAGCACGGAGCCGGGACTTAGGCTAGGCAATCAGCCCCAGCATTTT

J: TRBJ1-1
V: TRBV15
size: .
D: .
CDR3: CVTSREGGRSTEAFF
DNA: TGTGTCACCAGCAGAGAGGGGGGCCGTTCCACTGAAGCTTTCTTT

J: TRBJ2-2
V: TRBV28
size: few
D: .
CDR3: CASSLSNTGELFF
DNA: TGTGCCAGCAGTTTATCGAACACCGGGGAGCTGTTTTTT

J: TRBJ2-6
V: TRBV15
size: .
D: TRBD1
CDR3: CATSFRQGSGANVLTF
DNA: TGTGCCACCAGCTTTCGACAGGGCTCTGGGGCCAACGTCCTGACTTTC

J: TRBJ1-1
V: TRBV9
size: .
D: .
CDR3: CASSAQGAEAFF
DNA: TGTGCCAGCAGCGCACAGGGCGCTGAAGCTTTCTTT

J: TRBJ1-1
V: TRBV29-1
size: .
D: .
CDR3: CSVEAREATEAFF
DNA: TGCAGCGTTGAAGCCAGGGAGGCCACTGAAGCTTTCTTT

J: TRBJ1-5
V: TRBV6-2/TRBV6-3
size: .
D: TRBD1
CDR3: CASSADRNQPQHF
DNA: TGTGCCAGCAGTGCGGACAGGAATCAGCCCCAGCATTTT

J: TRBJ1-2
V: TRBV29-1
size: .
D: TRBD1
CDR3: CSSRTGGDGYTF
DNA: TGCAGCTCACGGACAGGGGGCGATGGCTACACCTTC

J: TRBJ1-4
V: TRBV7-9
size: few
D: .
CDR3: CASSRAPPDEKLFF
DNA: TGTGCCAGCAGTCGGGCTCCCCCTGATGAAAAACTGTTTTTT

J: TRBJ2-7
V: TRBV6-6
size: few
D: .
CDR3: CASRDQGREQYF
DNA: TGTGCCAGCAGGGACCAGGGGCGCGAGCAGTACTTC

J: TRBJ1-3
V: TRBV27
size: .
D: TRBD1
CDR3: CASSSAGQGTGNTIYF
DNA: TGTGCCAGCAGTTCGGCGGGACAGGGTACTGGAAACACCATATATTTT

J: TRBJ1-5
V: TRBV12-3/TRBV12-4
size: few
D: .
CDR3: CASSYGVARGNQPQHF
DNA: TGTGCCAGCAGTTACGGCGTGGCTAGGGGCAATCAGCCCCAGCATTTT

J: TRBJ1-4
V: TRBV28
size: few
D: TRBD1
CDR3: CASSPSTGANEKLFF
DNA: TGTGCCAGCAGTCCCTCGACAGGGGCTAATGAAAAACTGTTTTTT

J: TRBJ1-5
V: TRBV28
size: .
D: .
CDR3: CATCISNQPQHF
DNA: TGTGCCACTTGTATTAGCAATCAGCCCCAGCATTTT

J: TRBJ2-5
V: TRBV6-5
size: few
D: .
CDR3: CASSYSLAEGQETQYF
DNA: TGTGCCAGCAGTTACTCGTTAGCGGAGGGCCAAGAGACCCAGTACTTC

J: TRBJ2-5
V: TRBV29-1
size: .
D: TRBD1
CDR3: CSATESETGGETQYF
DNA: TGCAGCGCAACCGAGTCCGAGACAGGGGGAGAGACCCAGTACTTC

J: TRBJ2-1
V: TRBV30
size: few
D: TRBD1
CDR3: CAWTLQGRNEQFF
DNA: TGTGCCTGGACCTTACAGGGGAGAAATGAGCAGTTCTTC

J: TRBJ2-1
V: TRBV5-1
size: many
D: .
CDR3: CASSSRGRYNEQFF
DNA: TGCGCCAGCAGCTCCCGTGGGCGATACAATGAGCAGTTCTTC

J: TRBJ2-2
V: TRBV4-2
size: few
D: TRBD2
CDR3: CASSQGRSGRAGTGELFF
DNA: TGTGCCAGCAGCCAAGGTCGTAGCGGGAGGGCCGGCACCGGGGAGCTGTTTTTT

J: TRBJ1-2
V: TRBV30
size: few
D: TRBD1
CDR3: CAWNYRGTNYGYTF
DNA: TGTGCCTGGAACTACAGGGGCACTAACTATGGCTACACCTTC

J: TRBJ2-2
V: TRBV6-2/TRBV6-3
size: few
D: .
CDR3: CASRPPLNTGELFF
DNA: TGTGCCAGCCGGCCCCCTCTGAACACCGGGGAGCTGTTTTTT

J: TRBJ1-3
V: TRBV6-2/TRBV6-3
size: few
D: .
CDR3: CASSYRRQRPYF
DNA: TGTGCCAGCAGTTACCGACGACAGCGACCATATTTT

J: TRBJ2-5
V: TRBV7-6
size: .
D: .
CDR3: CASSLTPQETQYF
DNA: TGTGCCAGCAGCTTGACCCCCCAAGAGACCCAGTACTTC

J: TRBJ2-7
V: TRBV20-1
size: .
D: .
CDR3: CSAFEAQTYEQYF
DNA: TGCAGTGCCTTCGAGGCTCAGACCTACGAGCAGTACTTC

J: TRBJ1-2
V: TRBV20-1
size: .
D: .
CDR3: CSASGLIGYTF
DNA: TGCAGTGCCAGCGGTCTGATTGGCTACACCTTC

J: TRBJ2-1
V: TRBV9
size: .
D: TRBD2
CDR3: CASSVRLAPGDEQFF
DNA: TGTGCCAGCAGCGTACGACTAGCGCCGGGGGATGAGCAGTTCTTC

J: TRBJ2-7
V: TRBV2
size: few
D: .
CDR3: CASRVGADGYEQYF
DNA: TGTGCCAGCAGGGTAGGAGCCGACGGCTACGAGCAGTACTTC

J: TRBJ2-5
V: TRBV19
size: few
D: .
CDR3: CASSIGQAPPGQETQYF
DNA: TGTGCCAGTAGTATAGGGCAGGCCCCCCCCGGGCAAGAGACCCAGTACTTC

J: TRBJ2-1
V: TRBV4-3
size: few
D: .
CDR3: CASSQDAGGNEQFF
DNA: TGCGCCAGCAGCCAAGATGCAGGGGGGAATGAGCAGTTCTTC